This T cell receptor beta chain emerged from a study of vaccination effects on CD4 cells after COVID-19 (dated by TCRdb to 2022 to 2024). Some background on the complete study: Post-vaccine samples across the study were collected a median of 72 days after the second dose, with a range of 14 to 241. SARS-CoV-2 spike-specific CD4+ TCR repertoires from before and after mRNA vaccination were compared in COVID-19 convalescent patients and in infection-naive vaccine recipients. A total of 9 to 11 COVID-19 convalescent patients and several SARS-CoV-2-naive healthy vaccine recipients were included in the full study. The Oncomine TCR Beta short-read assay on an Illumina iSeq 100 was used to sequence cultures from other donors in the study.

Study-wide conclusions, independent of this receptor: Limitations of the study were the small number of convalescent patients and the absence of early post-infection timepoints. In healthy vaccine recipients, vaccine-induced clones were almost all SARS-CoV-2 mono-reactive, with only 1 of 255 cross-reactive with common cold coronaviruses. Both infection-induced and vaccine-induced clones contracted markedly at late post-vaccination timepoints, which is consistent with waning T cell responses.

CDR3 length: 15 amino acids, cysteine to phenylalanine. Here the CDR3 DNA is all that survives: 45 bases in frame from base 1. CDR1 and CDR2 are read off the germline V gene as SGDLS and YYNGEE. Trimming leaves V shorter by 2 bases and J shorter by 1 base, with the junction holding 3 bases beyond the gene matches. A note on this clone: Its antigen is currently not known. No clone much larger than this one lies a single base away; base qualities are absent.

In the ViraFEST assay, PBMC were stimulated with viral peptide pools, and antigen-specific CD4+ T cell clonotypes were then identified by expansion using TCR sequencing. After around 11 days of culture, CD4+ T cells were isolated with the EasySep CD4+ T cell isolation kit. Each participant received two doses of an mRNA SARS-CoV-2 vaccine, either BNT162b2 or mRNA-1273. The absence of prior SARS-CoV-2 infection in healthy vaccine recipients was confirmed by negative nucleocapsid antibodies before and after vaccination. Each well held around 1.9 million PBMC cultured in IMDM containing approximately 5% human AB serum, about 10 IU/ml IL-2 and gentamicin, along with about 9.3 ug/ml peptides. Half of the culture medium was replaced with fresh IL-2-containing medium on days 3 and 7. Unless otherwise noted, each peptide stimulation condition was cultured in triplicate wells. PBMC were separated from whole blood using Ficoll-Paque Plus gradient centrifugation and were then either cryopreserved at -140C or used fresh. The overlapping peptide pools covered the spike proteins of SARS-CoV-2 as well as those of the common cold coronaviruses HCoV-NL63, HCoV-OC43 and HCoV-229E. Genomic DNA was extracted from cultured CD4+ T cells with the QIAamp micro DNA kit.

To prepare the library, the immunoSEQ multiplex PCR assay was applied. DNA from the CD4+ T cells that had been cultured and isolated underwent TCR beta CDR3 sequencing. From the authors' description of their analysis: Non-productive TCR sequences were discarded, and reads were trimmed to the CDR3 region, with only CDR3s of 7 or more amino acids retained. Antigen-specific clonotypes were identified using the MANAFEST web app by comparison of expansion in peptide wells against reference cultures. To be called positive, a clone needed expansion at FDR<0.05 compared with the reference and with all other wells, an odds ratio greater than 5, and a frequency greater than 0.1% in two replicate wells. A clonotype was called cross-reactive if it was significantly expanded both in SARS-CoV-2 spike wells and in at least one common cold coronavirus spike condition. Using the stringdist R package, CDR3 similarity was measured by Levenshtein distance, and unrooted trees were constructed with ape in R 3.6.1. TCRdb retrieved this table from immuneACCESS and kept in-frame rearrangements only. Not all clones are present; in checked studies, unresolved V genes account for under half, and no reason is known for the remainder. Clone size and V and J calls were adopted from that table, with D and trimming inferred from the DNA. The sample yields 30,000 to 40,000 clones; 72% were counted once. The top ten clonotypes cover less than 15% of the sample.

In this chain, TRBV9 is recombined with TRBJ1-5, and 7 bases in between align with TRBD1. The origin of this receptor is a human donor who received a COVID-19 vaccine. The starting material was CD4+ T cells from PBMCs cultured with HCoV-229E spike peptides, obtained after COVID-19 vaccination. The sample's cell subset or site label, in plain terms: HCoV-229E spike overlapping peptide pool stimulation. The sequence in DNA is TGTGCCAGCAGCGTTGGGACAGTAAGCAATCAGCCCCAGCATTTT. It translates as CASSVGTVSNQPQHF.